One sample yielded the 7 T cell receptor beta chains listed below, sequenced in a study of regulatory T cells in long-lasting Graves disease. Time point denoted: persistent/refractory GD, antithyroid drugs over 5 years with positive TRAb. TCR sequences were obtained from RNA taken from PBMCs. iRepertoire HTBI primers and Arm-PCR of CDR3 regions built TCR beta libraries. TCRdb re-derived calls from the multiplex PCR reads in MiXCR, one entry per CDR3 protein. The repertoire has about 470,000 distinct CDR3 sequences, about 22% of them found once; the top ten carry roughly 7%. Sequenced material: peripheral blood mononuclear cells (PBMCs), taken when the disease was refractory, from a patient treated with antithyroid drugs. These receptors were collected from a female donor with Graves disease.

Of note for this clonotype: The CDR3 ends on some other residue instead of the conserved phenylalanine or tryptophan, so this is likely a read error. This sequence joins TRBV7-8 and TRBJ2-7; D is possibly TRBD1 or TRBD2 (5 bases each). This CDR3 is 13 amino acids long. With 5 bases removed from V and 5 bases from J, the gap between germline ends came to 13 bases. In germline, CDR1 is SGHVS, CDR2 FQNEAQ. The CDR3 region has the DNA TGTGCCAGCAGCCAAGATAGGGACGACGAGCAGTACCTC. Amino acids: CASSQDRDDEQYL.

This clonotype was picked up many times. The chain has TRBV27 and TRBJ1-1; 12 positions agree with TRBD1. CDR3 length: 15 residues. Per germline, CDR1 MNHEY and CDR2 SMNVEV (reference sequence). V was pared by 6 bases and J by 7 bases, with 9 bases of the junction left unmatched. Written as DNA, the CDR3 is TGTGCCAGCAGACCGGGACAGGGGGCGATAAGTGAAGCTTTCTTT. This encodes CASRPGQGAISEAFF.

This clonotype was found a few times. The chain recombines TRBV28 with TRBJ1-5; 11 bases fit TRBD1. Trimming at V came to 4 bases and at J to 1 base, leaving 9 bases not matched to a gene. The V gene's germline CDR1 is MDHEN and CDR2 SYDVKM. The CDR3 loop spans 18 amino acids. The CDR3 reads CASSSGTGGLGSNQPQHF. The CDR3 DNA follows: TGTGCCAGCAGTTCAGGGACAGGGGGATTGGGGAGCAATCAGCCCCAGCATTTT.

This clonotype was counted at least ten times. The gene calls are TRBV28 and TRBJ2-7; 11 bases fit TRBD2. The CDR3 covers 18 residues. The V gene end was trimmed by 1 base and the J gene end by 3 bases; junction bases not matched to a gene: 11. Germline V gene lookup returns CDR1 MDHEN and CDR2 SYDVKM. CDR3 residues: CASSLYWLAGGEDYEQYF. The CDR3 nucleotides read TGTGCCAGCAGTTTATACTGGCTAGCGGGAGGAGAAGACTACGAGCAGTACTTC. The whole variable domain, filled in from reference TRBV28 and TRBJ2-7, reads DVKVTQSSRYLVKRTGEKVFLECVQDMDHENMFWYRQDPGLGLRLIYFSYDVKMKEKGDIPEGYSVSREKKERFSLILESASTNQTSMYLCASSLYWLAGGEDYEQYFGPGTRLTVT.

This clonotype was recorded many times. The rearrangement uses TRBV28 and TRBJ2-7; 10 bases fit TRBD2. Germline CDR1 is MDHEN and CDR2 is SYDVKM. With V trimmed by 3 bases and J by 0 bases, 8 bases remained unmatched. The CDR3 length is 17 residues. The CDR3, as DNA: TGTGCCAGCAGTTTGACTAGCGGGTGGTACAACTCCTACGAGCAGTACTTC. As protein: CASSLTSGWYNSYEQYF.

This clonotype was recorded many times. The chain couples TRBV20-1 to TRBJ1-2; D call uncertain. The germline V and J ends were trimmed by 3 bases and 2 bases, with 10 bases remaining between them. This CDR3 is 13 amino acids long. Germline-derived CDR1 and CDR2 are DFQATT and SNEGSKA (reference sequence). The CDR3 loop reads CSARTTDNYGYTF. DNA for the CDR3: TGCAGTGCTAGGACGACCGACAACTATGGCTACACCTTC.

This clonotype was counted at least ten times. V gene TRBV12-5 combines with J gene TRBJ2-7, with D perhaps TRBD2 (6 bases). The CDR3 covers 15 residues. Germline CDR1 reads LGHNT; CDR2 reads FRNRAP. Trimming took 2 bases from V and 2 from J, leaving 13 bases between them. The CDR3 loop reads CASGLSGGDPYEQYF. The CDR3 bases are TGTGCTAGTGGTTTGTCTGGCGGGGATCCCTACGAGCAGTACTTC. Drawing the rest from reference TRBV12-5 and TRBJ2-7, the complete variable domain is DARVTQTPRHKVTEMGQEVTMRCQPILGHNTVFWYRQTMMQGLELLAYFRNRAPLDDSGMPKDRFSAEMPDATLATLKIQPSEPRDSAVYFCASGLSGGDPYEQYFGPGTRLTVT.